This T cell receptor beta chain appears in the sequencing data of a study of T cells in Graves' hyperthyroidism and ophthalmopathy. V was shortened by 8 bases and J by 8 bases, with 18 bases between the two germline ends. The germline CDR1 and CDR2 sequences are MGHDK and SYGVNS. This CDR3 is built from 13 residues. Amplification of TCR beta CDR3 regions used RNA as the template. HTBI primers were employed in a first-round RT-PCR of the TCR CDR3. TCRdb fed the multiplex PCR reads into MiXCR, producing one record per CDR3 protein. The table lists about 760,000 distinct CDR3 sequences, 35% of them singletons. The PBMCs had their origin in 10 ml of fresh peripheral blood. This clonotype showed up many times.

Sample: blood. The origin of this receptor is a woman aged 40-49 years with Graves' hyperthyroidism. The chain employs TRBV25-1 and TRBJ1-2; tentative D call: TRBD1 (5 bases). CDR3 residues: CASPGTDLWGYTF. Here the CDR3 DNA reads TGTGCCAGCCCCGGGACGGATCTGTGGGGCTACACCTTC.